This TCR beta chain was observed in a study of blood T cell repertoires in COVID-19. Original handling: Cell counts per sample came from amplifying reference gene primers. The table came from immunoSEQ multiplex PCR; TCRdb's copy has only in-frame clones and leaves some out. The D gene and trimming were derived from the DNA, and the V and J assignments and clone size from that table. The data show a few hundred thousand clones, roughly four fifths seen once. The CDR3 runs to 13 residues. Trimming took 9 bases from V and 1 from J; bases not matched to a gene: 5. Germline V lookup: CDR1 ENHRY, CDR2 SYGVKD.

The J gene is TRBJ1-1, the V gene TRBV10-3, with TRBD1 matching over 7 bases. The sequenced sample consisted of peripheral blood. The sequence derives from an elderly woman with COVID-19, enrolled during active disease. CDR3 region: CAIRQGENTEAFF. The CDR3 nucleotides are TGTGCCATAAGACAGGGAGAGAACACTGAAGCTTTCTTT.